The 19 T cell receptor beta chains below come from one sample, sequenced in a study of cytomegalovirus exposure and HLA in healthy donors. The PCR contained 60 Vbeta and 13 Jbeta primers. Method: immunoSEQ multiplex PCR; TCRdb's copy keeps in-frame clones and lacks some. Of around 200,000 clones listed, 75% to 90% are singletons. Sequencing was done on a sample of PBMCs. These receptor sequences come from a boy younger than 18 in good health and CMV-seronegative.

V is TRBV11-2 and J is TRBJ2-1, with D perhaps TRBD2 (6 bases). This CDR3 has 15 amino acids. V dropped 5 bases and J dropped 7 bases, with 18 bases sitting between them. Germline loops: CDR1 SGHAT, CDR2 FQNNGV. CDR3 in amino acids: CASSHSRGGRNEQFF. CDR3 nucleotides: TGTGCCAGCAGCCATTCCCGGGGAGGCCGGAATGAGCAGTTCTTC.

This clone was recorded once. This chain links TRBV5-4 with TRBJ1-6; D may be TRBD1 (6 bases). V was trimmed by 3 bases and J by 4 bases, leaving 8 bases between them. CDR1 SGHNT and CDR2 YYREEE come from the germline V gene (reference sequence). This CDR3 has 14 amino acids. The CDR3 loop is CASSSDRYNSPLHF. CDR3 coding DNA: TGTGCCAGCAGCTCCGACAGGTATAATTCACCCCTCCACTTT.

V is TRBV5-5 and J is TRBJ1-1; D remains unclear. The CDR3 totals 16 residues. Germline CDR1 SGHKS, CDR2 YYEKEE (reference sequence). V was pared by 4 bases and J by 2 bases, with 18 bases between. In DNA form, the CDR3 reads TGTGCCAGCAGCCTGAGAGAGGGAGGAAGAAACACTGAAGCTTTCTTT. This sequence encodes CASSLREGGRNTEAFF.

The rearrangement joins TRBV10-3 to TRBJ1-3; D may be TRBD1 (5 bases). The germline V gene encodes CDR1 ENHRY and CDR2 SYGVKD. V shed 0 bases and J shed 2 bases, with 8 bases lying between them. CDR3 size: 15 residues. CDR3 in DNA: TGTGCCATCAGTGAGTCAGGAGGGGCTGGAAACACCATATATTTT. Its protein product is CAISESGGAGNTIYF.

The sample holds one count of this clone. The rearrangement uses TRBV11-1 and TRBJ2-6; the match to TRBD2 covers 7 bases. The CDR3 length is 19 residues. V shed 3 bases and J 0 bases; nucleotides not matched to a gene: 11. Germline CDR1 reads SGHAT; CDR2 reads FQDESV (reference sequence). The CDR3 nucleotides read TGTGCCAGCAGCTTTCCTGGTAGCGGGCTTTCCTCTGGGGCCAACGTCCTGACTTTC. Protein product: CASSFPGSGLSSGANVLTF. Using reference TRBV11-1 and TRBJ2-6 for the parts outside the CDR3, the full variable domain is EAEVAQSPRYKITEKSQAVAFWCDPISGHATLYWYRQILGQGPELLVQFQDESVVDDSQLPKDRFSAERLKGVDSTLKIQPAELGDSAMYLCASSFPGSGLSSGANVLTFGAGSRLTVL.

The rearrangement uses TRBV7-3 and TRBJ1-2, with TRBD1 identical over 7 bases. In germline, CDR1 is SGHTA, CDR2 FQGTGA. The CDR3 is made up of 15 amino acids. V was pared by 5 bases and J by 5 bases, with 11 bases of the junction left unmatched. The CDR3 DNA reads as TGTGCCAGCAGCCCGGGGGCGACAGGGCAGTATGGCTACACCTTC. This encodes CASSPGATGQYGYTF.

The chain's CDR3 is CASSLASGREINYGYTF. The CDR3 bases are TGTGCCAGCAGCTTGGCGTCTGGCAGGGAAATCAACTATGGCTACACCTTC. The chain carries TRBV5-5 and TRBJ1-2, with D perhaps TRBD1 (5 bases). V was clipped by 0 bases and J by 2 bases, with 17 bases between them. This CDR3 has 17 amino acids. The germline CDR1 and CDR2 sequences are SGHKS and YYEKEE (reference sequence). Combining the CDR3 with reference TRBV5-5 and TRBJ1-2 gives the whole variable domain DAGVTQSPTHLIKTRGQQVTLRCSPISGHKSVSWYQQVLGQGPQFIFQYYEKEERGRGNFPDRFSARQFPNYSSELNVNALLLGDSALYLCASSLASGREINYGYTFGSGTRLTVV.

This clone was found once. The rearrangement links TRBV30 to TRBJ1-6, with D perhaps matching TRBD1 (6 bases). Looked up from germline, CDR1 is GTSNPN and CDR2 is SVGIG (reference sequence). V lost 2 bases to trimming and J lost 4 bases, with 12 bases between them. The CDR3 totals 15 residues. The DNA of the CDR3 is TGTGCCTGGAGTATAACCAGGGGTTATAATTCACCCCTCCACTTT. Protein product: CAWSITRGYNSPLHF.

The chain is built from TRBV6-5 and TRBJ1-3, with D hard to call. The CDR3 sequence is 14 residues long. The V gene's germline CDR1 is MNHEY and CDR2 SVGAGI. The V end lost 0 bases, the J end lost 4 bases, and 7 bases lay between the germline ends. In nucleotides, the CDR3 is TGTGCCAGCAGTTACTCCCTGGCCGGAAACACCATATATTTT. Protein: CASSYSLAGNTIYF.

The V gene is TRBV19, the J gene TRBJ2-1; D is possibly TRBD2 (6 bases). The length of the CDR3 is 11 residues. Germline-derived CDR1 and CDR2 are LNHDA and SQIVND (reference sequence). The V gene lost 5 bases and the J gene lost 10 bases, with 9 bases spanning the gap. In DNA, the CDR3 is TGTGCCAGTAGTGGGGAGGTAGAGCAGTTCTTC. Its translation is CASSGEVEQFF.

The chain is built from TRBV4-2 and TRBJ2-5; D is undetermined. This CDR3 comprises 14 residues. Germline loops: CDR1 LGHNA, CDR2 YNFKEQ. Trimming stripped 4 bases from V and 2 bases from J, with 11 bases between. CDR3 amino acids: CASSPSGQQETQYF. The CDR3 DNA reads as TGTGCCAGCAGCCCGTCTGGGCAGCAAGAGACCCAGTACTTC.

The rearrangement uses TRBV6-1 and TRBJ1-1, with D unresolved. Germline V lookup: CDR1 MNHNS, CDR2 SASEGT. The CDR3 sequence is 12 residues long. V dropped 3 bases and J dropped 1 base, with 3 bases sitting between them. The CDR3 DNA reads TGTGCCAGCAGTGAGGCGAACACTGAAGCTTTCTTT. Translated: CASSEANTEAFF.

The V call is TRBV30, the J call TRBJ2-3; 9 bases match TRBD1. The V gene's germline CDR1 is GTSNPN and CDR2 SVGIG (reference sequence). The CDR3 loop spans 15 amino acids. V lost 1 base, J lost 3 bases, and 5 bases stayed unmatched. The CDR3 DNA sequence: TGTGCCTGGAGTGGGGGACAGGGAAGGACAGATACGCAGTATTTT. Its translation: CAWSGGQGRTDTQYF.

Only one count was recorded for this clone. The chain uses TRBV7-2 and TRBJ2-1, with TRBD1 identical over 8 bases. V lost 8 bases, J lost 4 bases, and 4 bases stayed unmatched. The CDR3 consists of 13 residues. Germline values: CDR1 SGHTA, CDR2 FQGNSA. Here the CDR3 DNA reads TGTGCCAGCCTCACAGGGGGGTACAATGAGCAGTTCTTC. This translates into CASLTGGYNEQFF.

With regard to this clone: The identical CDR3 is also encoded by other nucleotide sequences in the sample. The chain joins TRBV30 to TRBJ2-2; no reliable D call. This CDR3 is 11 amino acids long. Germline-derived CDR1 and CDR2 are GTSNPN and SVGIG (reference sequence). V was cut by 3 bases and J by 7 bases, with 6 bases left in between. CDR3 nucleotide sequence: TGTGCCTGGAGCGGTGGCGGGGAGCTGTTTTTT. Encoded protein: CAWSGGGELFF.

The chain recombines TRBV4-1 with TRBJ2-5; 9 bases match TRBD1. The J call may be in error: the DNA end matches TRBJ2-7 better. The CDR3 is made up of 17 amino acids. Per the germline V gene, CDR1 is MGHRA and CDR2 is YSYEKL. Written as DNA, the CDR3 is TGCGCCAGCAGCGACAGAGTAGAGACAGGGGGAATCTACGAGCAGTACTTC. This sequence encodes CASSDRVETGGIYEQYF.

The chain is built from TRBV21-1 and TRBJ1-2; the table's TRBD1 call for D was not verified on the DNA. TRBV21-1 is a listed pseudogene. The length of the CDR3 is 15 residues. CDR3 in DNA: TGTGCCAGCAGCGGGATTCCGGGACAGGTCTATGGCTACACCTTC. Protein: CASSGIPGQVYGYTF.

J is TRBJ1-2 and V is TRBV4-1, with a tentative D call TRBD1 (5 bases). CDR3 length equals 16 residues. Deletions cut 0 bases from V and 1 base from J, with 12 bases between. Germline values: CDR1 MGHRA, CDR2 YSYEKL. CDR3: CASSQDGQGSNYGYTF. CDR3 nucleotide sequence: TGCGCCAGCAGCCAAGATGGGCAGGGAAGTAACTATGGCTACACCTTC.

The chain uses TRBV15 and TRBJ2-7; D is ambiguous. CDR1 and CDR2 (germline): LNHNV, YYDKDF (reference sequence). V dropped 0 bases and J dropped 7 bases, with 16 bases sitting between them. The CDR3 covers 15 residues. The CDR3 sequence: CATSRDGFASGEQYF. In DNA form, the CDR3 reads TGTGCCACCAGCAGAGATGGTTTTGCCTCGGGTGAGCAGTACTTC.